The clone carrying this T cell receptor beta chain was picked up a small number of times. Its target is unknown. In germline, CDR1 is MNHEY, CDR2 SVGAGI. Trimming took 5 bases from V and 2 from J; bases not matched to a gene: 8. This CDR3 region has 15 residues. This entry comes from a study of cytomegalovirus exposure and HLA in healthy donors. 13 Jbeta primers and 60 Vbeta primers were used for the PCR. Using immunoSEQ multiplex PCR, the repertoire was profiled, and TCRdb retains in-frame clones only, with some absent. The data contain roughly 140,000 clones, 78% of them singletons. Findings of the study overall: TCR beta sequences numbering about 17,000 were associated with HLA alleles at 0.05 false discovery rate in a later analysis.

This sequence joins TRBV6-5 and TRBJ1-2; the match to TRBD1 covers 7 bases. The sequenced material came from PBMCs. This clonotype was sampled from a female donor in good health and CMV-seronegative. CDR3 coding DNA: TGTGCCAGCAGTCGGGCCCCGGACAGGAACTATGGCTACACCTTC. It encodes CASSRAPDRNYGYTF.